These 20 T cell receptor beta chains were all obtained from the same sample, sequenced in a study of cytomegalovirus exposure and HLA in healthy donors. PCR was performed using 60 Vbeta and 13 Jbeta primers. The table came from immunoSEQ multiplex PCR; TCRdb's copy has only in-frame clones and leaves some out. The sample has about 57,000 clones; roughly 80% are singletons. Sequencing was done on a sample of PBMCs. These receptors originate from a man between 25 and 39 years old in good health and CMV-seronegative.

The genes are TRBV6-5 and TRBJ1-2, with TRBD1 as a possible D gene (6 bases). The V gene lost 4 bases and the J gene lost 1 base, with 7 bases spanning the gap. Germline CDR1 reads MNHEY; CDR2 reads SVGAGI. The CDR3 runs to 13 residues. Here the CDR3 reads CASSSDSNYGYTF. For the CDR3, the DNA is TGTGCCAGCAGTTCGGACAGTAACTATGGCTACACCTTC.

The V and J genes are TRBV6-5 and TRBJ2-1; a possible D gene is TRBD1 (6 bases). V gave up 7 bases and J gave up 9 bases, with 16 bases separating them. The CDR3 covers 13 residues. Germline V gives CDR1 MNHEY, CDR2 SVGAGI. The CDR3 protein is CASTLYGGSEQFF. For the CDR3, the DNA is TGTGCCAGCACCCTGTATGGGGGCAGTGAGCAGTTCTTC.

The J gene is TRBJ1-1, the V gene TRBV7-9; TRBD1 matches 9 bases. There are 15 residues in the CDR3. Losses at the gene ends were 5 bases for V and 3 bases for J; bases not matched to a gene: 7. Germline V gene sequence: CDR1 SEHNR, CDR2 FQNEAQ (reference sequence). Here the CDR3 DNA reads TGTGCCAGCAGCCAACCCGGGACAGGGTACACTGAAGCTTTCTTT. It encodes CASSQPGTGYTEAFF.

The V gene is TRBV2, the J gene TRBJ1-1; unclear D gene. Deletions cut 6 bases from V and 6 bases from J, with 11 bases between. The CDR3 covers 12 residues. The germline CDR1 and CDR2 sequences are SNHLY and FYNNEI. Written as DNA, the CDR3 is TGTGCCAGCAGCGAATTCACAGCTGAAGCTTTCTTT. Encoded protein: CASSEFTAEAFF.

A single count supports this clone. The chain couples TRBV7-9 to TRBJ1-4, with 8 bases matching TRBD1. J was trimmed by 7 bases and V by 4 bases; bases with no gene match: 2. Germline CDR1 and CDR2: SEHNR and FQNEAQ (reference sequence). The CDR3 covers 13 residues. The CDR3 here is CASSSGQGEKLFF. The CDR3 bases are TGTGCCAGCAGCTCCGGACAGGGTGAAAAACTGTTTTTT.

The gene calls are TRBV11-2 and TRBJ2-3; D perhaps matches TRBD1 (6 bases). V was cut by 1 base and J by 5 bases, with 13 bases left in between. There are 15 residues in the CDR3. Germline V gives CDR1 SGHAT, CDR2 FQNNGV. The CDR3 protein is CASSLAGAPQDTQYF. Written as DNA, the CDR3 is TGTGCCAGCAGCTTAGCAGGGGCCCCGCAAGATACGCAGTATTTT.

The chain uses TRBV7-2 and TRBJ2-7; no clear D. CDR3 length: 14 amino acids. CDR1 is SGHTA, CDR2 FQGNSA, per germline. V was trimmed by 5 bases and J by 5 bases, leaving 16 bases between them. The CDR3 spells CASSLSRQLNEQYF. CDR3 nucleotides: TGTGCCAGCAGCCTGTCGAGACAATTAAACGAGCAGTACTTC.

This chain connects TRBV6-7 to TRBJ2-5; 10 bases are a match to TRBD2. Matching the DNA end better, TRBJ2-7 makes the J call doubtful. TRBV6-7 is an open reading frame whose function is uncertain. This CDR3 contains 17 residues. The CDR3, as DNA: TGTGCCAGCAGCACAAGGGACCGGCCTAGCGGGGGCTACGAGCAGTACTTC. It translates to CASSTRDRPSGGYEQYF.

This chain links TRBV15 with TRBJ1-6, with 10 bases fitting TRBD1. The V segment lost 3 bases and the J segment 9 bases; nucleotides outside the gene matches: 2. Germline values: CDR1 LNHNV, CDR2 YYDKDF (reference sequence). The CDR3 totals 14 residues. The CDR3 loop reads CATSRDRGSSPLHF. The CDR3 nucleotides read TGTGCCACCAGCAGGGACAGGGGGTCTTCACCCCTCCACTTT.

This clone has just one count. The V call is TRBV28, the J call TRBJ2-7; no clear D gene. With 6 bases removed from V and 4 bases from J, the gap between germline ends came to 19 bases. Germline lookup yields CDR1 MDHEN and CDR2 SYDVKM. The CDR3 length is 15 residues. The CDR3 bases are TGTGCCAGCAGCCGGTCCCGCACTCTTTCTTACGAGCAGTACTTC. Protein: CASSRSRTLSYEQYF.

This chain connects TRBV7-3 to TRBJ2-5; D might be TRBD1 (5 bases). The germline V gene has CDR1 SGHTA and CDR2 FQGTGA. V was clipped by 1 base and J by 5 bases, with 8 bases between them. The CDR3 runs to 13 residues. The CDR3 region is CASSLSRAETQYF. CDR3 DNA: TGTGCCAGCAGCTTAAGCAGGGCTGAGACCCAGTACTTC.

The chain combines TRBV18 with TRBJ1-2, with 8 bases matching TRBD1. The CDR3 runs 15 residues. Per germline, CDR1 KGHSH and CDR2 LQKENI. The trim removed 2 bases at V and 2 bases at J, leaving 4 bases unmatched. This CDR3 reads CASSPETGANYGYTF. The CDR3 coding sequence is TGTGCCAGCTCACCAGAGACAGGGGCCAACTATGGCTACACCTTC.

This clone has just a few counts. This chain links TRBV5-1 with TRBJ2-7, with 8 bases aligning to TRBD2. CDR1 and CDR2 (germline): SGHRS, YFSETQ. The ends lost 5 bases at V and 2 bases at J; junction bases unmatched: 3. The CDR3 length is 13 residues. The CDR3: CASRTSGTYEQYF. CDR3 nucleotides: TGCGCCAGCAGAACTAGCGGCACCTACGAGCAGTACTTC.

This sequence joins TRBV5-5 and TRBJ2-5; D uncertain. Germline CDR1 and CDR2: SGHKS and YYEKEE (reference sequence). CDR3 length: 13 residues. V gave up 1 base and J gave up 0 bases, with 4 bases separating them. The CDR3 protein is CASSLTDQETQYF. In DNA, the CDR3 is TGTGCCAGCAGCTTGACAGACCAAGAGACCCAGTACTTC.

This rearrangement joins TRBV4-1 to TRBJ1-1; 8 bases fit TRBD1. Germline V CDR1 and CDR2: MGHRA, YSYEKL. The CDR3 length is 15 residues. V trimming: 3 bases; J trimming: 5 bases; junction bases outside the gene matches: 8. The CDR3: CASSQGYRGRTEAFF. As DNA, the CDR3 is TGCGCCAGCAGCCAGGGGTACAGGGGGAGGACTGAAGCTTTCTTT.

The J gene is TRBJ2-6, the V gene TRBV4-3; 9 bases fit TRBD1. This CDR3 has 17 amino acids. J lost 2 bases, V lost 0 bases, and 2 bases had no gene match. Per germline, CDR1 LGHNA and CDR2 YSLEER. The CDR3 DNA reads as TGCGCCAGCAGCCAAGATGGGACAGGGACTGGGGCCAACGTCCTGACTTTC. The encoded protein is CASSQDGTGTGANVLTF.

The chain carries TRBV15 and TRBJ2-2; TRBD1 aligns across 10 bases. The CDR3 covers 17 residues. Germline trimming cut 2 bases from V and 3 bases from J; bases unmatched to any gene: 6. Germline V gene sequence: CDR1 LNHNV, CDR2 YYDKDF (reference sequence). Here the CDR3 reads CATSRSNGQGDTGELFF. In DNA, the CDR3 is TGTGCCACCAGCAGATCCAATGGACAGGGGGACACCGGGGAGCTGTTTTTT.

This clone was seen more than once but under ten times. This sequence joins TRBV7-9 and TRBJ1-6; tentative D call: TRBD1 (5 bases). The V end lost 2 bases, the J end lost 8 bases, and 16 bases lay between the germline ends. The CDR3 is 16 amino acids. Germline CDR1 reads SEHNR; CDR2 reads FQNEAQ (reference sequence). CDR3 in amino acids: CASSLISAGGHSPLHF. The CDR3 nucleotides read TGTGCCAGCAGCTTAATATCGGCGGGGGGTCATTCACCCCTCCACTTT.

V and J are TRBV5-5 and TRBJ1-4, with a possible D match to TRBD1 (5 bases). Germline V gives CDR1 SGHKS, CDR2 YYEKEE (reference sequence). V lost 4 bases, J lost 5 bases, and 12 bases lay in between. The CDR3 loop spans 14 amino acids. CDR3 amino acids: CASSRDSPNEKLFF. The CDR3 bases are TGTGCCAGCAGCCGCGACAGTCCGAATGAAAAACTGTTTTTT.

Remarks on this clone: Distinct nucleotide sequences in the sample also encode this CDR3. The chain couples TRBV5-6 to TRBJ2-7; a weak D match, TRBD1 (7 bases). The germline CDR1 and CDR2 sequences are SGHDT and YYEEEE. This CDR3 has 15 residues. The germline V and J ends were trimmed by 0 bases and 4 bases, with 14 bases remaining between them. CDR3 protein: CASSLGRDRRYEQYF. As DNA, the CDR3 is TGTGCCAGCAGCTTGGGGAGGGACAGACGATACGAGCAGTACTTC.